Reported below is one T cell receptor beta chain. As yet, its antigen is unknown. This sample is drawn from a study of beta chain features in type 1 diabetes. This CDR3 spans 13 amino acids. V trimming: 7 bases; J trimming: 10 bases; junction bases outside the gene matches: 9. Germline loops: CDR1 LNHDA, CDR2 SQIVND (reference sequence). Expressed TCRB transcripts got sequenced, as all isolated RNA was reverse transcribed. Profiled with immunoSEQ multiplex PCR; TCRdb holds only in-frame clones, not every one. The table records a few hundred thousand clones, approximately 11% of them present only once. General study points: Researchers report that Type 1 diabetes patients had moderately but significantly shorter TCRB CDR3s across all four CD4+ subsets.

V usage is TRBV19 and J usage is TRBJ1-4, with 7 positions matching TRBD1. The clonotype originates from a man aged 30 to 39 with type 1 diabetes. Sequenced input: naive CD4+ T cells from blood. The CDR3 region is CASTQGGSVKLFF. The CDR3 DNA reads TGTGCCAGTACCCAAGGGGGCAGCGTAAAACTGTTTTTT.